The clone carrying this T cell receptor beta chain was recorded a few times. TCRdb keeps only in-frame clones here, not all; method: immunoSEQ multiplex PCR. The table includes 120,000 or so clones, over 75% detected once. This entry belongs to a study of control samples from healthy donors and cancer patients. In germline, CDR1 is SEHNR, CDR2 FQNEAQ (reference sequence). Trimming stripped 5 bases from V and 7 bases from J, with 15 bases between. The CDR3 loop spans 14 amino acids. Material: blood. V gene TRBV7-9 combines with J gene TRBJ1-5; maybe TRBD1 (5 bases). The TCR was taken from a man in his 60s in good health. CDR3 region: CASSNNWDGQPQHF. The DNA of the CDR3 is TGTGCCAGCAGCAACAACTGGGACGGGCAGCCCCAGCATTTT.